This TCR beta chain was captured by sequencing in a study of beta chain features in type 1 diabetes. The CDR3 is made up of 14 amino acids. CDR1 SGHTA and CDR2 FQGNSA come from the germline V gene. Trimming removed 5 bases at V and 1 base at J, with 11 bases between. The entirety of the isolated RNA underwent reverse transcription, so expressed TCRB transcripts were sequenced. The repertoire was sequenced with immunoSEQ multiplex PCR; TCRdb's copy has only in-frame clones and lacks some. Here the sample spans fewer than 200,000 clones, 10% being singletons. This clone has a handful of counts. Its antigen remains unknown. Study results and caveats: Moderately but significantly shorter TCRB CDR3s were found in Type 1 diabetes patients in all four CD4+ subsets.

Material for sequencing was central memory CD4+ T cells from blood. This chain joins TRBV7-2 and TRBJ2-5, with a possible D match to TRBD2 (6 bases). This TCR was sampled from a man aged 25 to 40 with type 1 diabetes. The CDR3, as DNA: TGTGCCAGCAGCCCGGGACTTCGCCAAGAGACCCAGTACTTC. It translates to CASSPGLRQETQYF.